These 16 T cell receptor beta chains were sequenced from one sample in a study of T cell repertoires in cytomegalovirus infection. For these TCRs, the target antigens are not known. Each CDR3 protein is one row after TCRdb ran MiXCR on the reads. Of 650,000 to 900,000 distinct CDR3 sequences listed, 30% to 35% were seen once; the top ten hold around 12%. The starting material was cultured CD8+ T cells from PBMCs, obtained from culture after CMV antigen stimulation. Receptors were obtained from a human donor in good health (CMV status not recorded). Some clones in this sample may be carry-over from other donors' samples.

This chain links TRBV7-6 with TRBJ1-1; 7 bases are a match to TRBD1. From germline, CDR1 is SGHVS and CDR2 FNYEAQ. The V gene end was trimmed by 7 bases and the J gene end by 2 bases; junction bases not matched to a gene: 10. The CDR3 has 15 residues. The CDR3 here is CASIPGGGRNTEAFF. In DNA form, the CDR3 reads TGTGCCAGCATCCCAGGGGGGGGGAGAAACACTGAAGCTTTCTTT.

The DNA of the CDR3 is TGTGCCAGCAGCCAACAAGGGGGCGGGGTGAATGAGCAGTTCTTC. Translated: CASSQQGGGVNEQFF. This chain uses TRBV9 with TRBJ2-1; TRBD1 is a possible D gene (7 bases). The CDR3 runs 15 residues. Germline CDR1 SGDLS, CDR2 YYNGEE. The ends were cut back, 4 bases at V and 7 bases at J, with 18 bases in the middle.

This clonotype was seen more than once but under ten times. The rearrangement joins TRBV27 to TRBJ1-5; 8 bases match TRBD1. Germline lookup yields CDR1 MNHEY and CDR2 SMNVEV (reference sequence). The CDR3 loop spans 13 amino acids. V lost 8 bases, J lost 4 bases, and 4 bases stayed unmatched. CDR3 region: CASGRQGNQPQHF. Written as DNA, the CDR3 is TGTGCCAGCGGCAGACAGGGGAATCAGCCCCAGCATTTT.

V usage is TRBV7-8 and J usage is TRBJ2-7, with TRBD1 identical over 7 bases. Germline trimming cut 5 bases from V and 2 bases from J; bases unmatched to any gene: 6. The CDR3 is made up of 14 amino acids. Germline CDR1 SGHVS, CDR2 FQNEAQ. The CDR3 is CASSPRDSTYEQYF. The CDR3 DNA reads TGTGCCAGCAGCCCCAGGGACAGTACCTACGAGCAGTACTTC. Full variable domain (remainder filled in from reference TRBV7-8 and TRBJ2-7): GAGVSQSPRYKVAKRGQDVALRCDPISGHVSLFWYQQALGQGPEFLTYFQNEAQLDKSGLPSDRFFAERPEGSVSTLKIQRTQQEDSAVYLCASSPRDSTYEQYFGPGTRLTVT.

This clonotype was picked up a small number of times. The chain is built from TRBV7-9 and TRBJ1-3; no definite D call. The V gene lost 7 bases and the J gene lost 5 bases, with 6 bases spanning the gap. The CDR3 consists of 11 residues. CDR1 SEHNR and CDR2 FQNEAQ come from the germline V gene (reference sequence). DNA for the CDR3: TGTGCCAGCATCACCCGAAACACCATATATTTT. This sequence encodes CASITRNTIYF. The complete variable domain, with remaining parts taken from reference TRBV7-9 and TRBJ1-3, reads DTGVSQNPRHKITKRGQNVTFRCDPISEHNRLYWYRQTLGQGPEFLTYFQNEAQLEKSRLLSDRFSAERPKGSFSTLEIQRTEQGDSAMYLCASITRNTIYFGEGSWLTVV.

This chain uses TRBV27 with TRBJ1-1; TRBD1 might be the D (6 bases). This CDR3 contains 14 residues. V lost 3 bases and J lost 5, with 13 bases in between. CDR1 and CDR2 (germline): MNHEY, SMNVEV (reference sequence). In nucleotides, the CDR3 is TGTGCCAGCAGTTTTTGGGGAGGGGGGACTGAAGCTTTCTTT. This gives the protein CASSFWGGGTEAFF.

This chain joins TRBV20-1 and TRBJ2-1; D possibly uses TRBD1 or TRBD2 (5 bases each). This CDR3 is 14 amino acids long. Germline V lookup: CDR1 DFQATT, CDR2 SNEGSKA (reference sequence). Trimming stripped 1 base from V and 4 bases from J, with 11 bases between. The CDR3 DNA is TGCAGTGCTAGAGGGGACGGGCCTTACAATGAGCAGTTCTTC. This translates into CSARGDGPYNEQFF.

This clonotype was observed at least ten times. V gene TRBV7-2 combines with J gene TRBJ2-1, with D unresolved. The germline CDR1 and CDR2 sequences are SGHTA and FQGNSA. V lost 1 base and J lost 10, with 2 bases in between. This CDR3 contains 10 residues. Written as DNA, the CDR3 is TGTGCCAGCAGCTTAGAGGAGCAGTTCTTC. This translates into CASSLEEQFF.

The chain links TRBV27 to TRBJ1-5; 8 bases map to TRBD1. The CDR3 runs to 14 residues. The germline V gene encodes CDR1 MNHEY and CDR2 SMNVEV (reference sequence). Unmatched junction bases numbered 6, after V lost 6 bases and J lost 5 bases. CDR3 DNA sequence: TGTGCCAGCAGCAAGGACAGGGTATATCAGCCCCAGCATTTT. Encoded protein: CASSKDRVYQPQHF.

The chain is built from TRBV4-1 and TRBJ1-6; D gene unclear. Between the trimmed V and J ends, which lost 0 bases and 6 bases, there was a span of 6 bases. The CDR3 totals 14 residues. Germline V lookup: CDR1 MGHRA, CDR2 YSYEKL. The CDR3 loop reads CASSQEQPNSPLHF. CDR3 in DNA: TGCGCCAGCAGCCAAGAACAGCCTAATTCACCCCTCCACTTT.

This clonotype was found many times. Written as DNA, the CDR3 is TGTGCCAGCAGACTCCATCTGGGGGGCGCGGAAGATACGCAGTATTTT. This translates into CASRLHLGGAEDTQYF. The chain is built from TRBV7-9 and TRBJ2-3; D might be TRBD1 or TRBD2, each matching 6 bases. V was clipped by 6 bases and J by 5 bases, with 21 bases between them. The germline CDR1 and CDR2 sequences are SEHNR and FQNEAQ (reference sequence). The CDR3 is 16 residues long.

J is TRBJ2-7 and V is TRBV7-6, with 7 nucleotides matching TRBD1. The CDR3 extends over 15 amino acids. V lost 3 bases to trimming and J lost 2 bases; unmatched junction nucleotides: 7. Per the germline V gene, CDR1 is SGHVS and CDR2 is FNYEAQ. The chain's CDR3 is CASSFFRDRPYEQYF. The DNA of the CDR3 is TGTGCCAGCAGCTTTTTCCGGGACAGACCCTACGAGCAGTACTTC.

The rearrangement links TRBV28 to TRBJ1-5, with 9 bases fitting TRBD1. CDR1 MDHEN and CDR2 SYDVKM come from the germline V gene. The J segment lost 8 bases and the V segment lost 3 bases, leaving 2 bases of the junction unmatched. This CDR3 region has 13 residues. CDR3 nucleotides: TGTGCCAGCAGTTTTGACAGGGGGGAGCCCCAGCATTTT. Translated: CASSFDRGEPQHF.

The rearrangement links TRBV24-1 to TRBJ2-3, with a tentative D call TRBD2 (5 bases). Between the trimmed V and J ends, which lost 2 bases and 5 bases, there was a span of 13 bases. Germline V gene data show CDR1 as KGHDR and CDR2 as SFDVKD. The CDR3 has 15 amino acids. This CDR3 is CATSDWELGEDTQYF. The CDR3 coding sequence is TGTGCCACCAGTGATTGGGAGTTGGGTGAAGATACGCAGTATTTT.

The rearrangement uses TRBV7-9 and TRBJ2-5; D gene unclear. Germline V CDR1 and CDR2: SEHNR, FQNEAQ (reference sequence). This CDR3 contains 13 residues. The germline V and J ends were trimmed by 3 bases and 5 bases, with 10 bases remaining between them. Here the CDR3 DNA reads TGTGCCAGCAGCTTTGTGCATGTGGAGACCCAGTACTTC. Its translation is CASSFVHVETQYF.

This clonotype was detected ten times or more. This chain joins TRBV7-6 and TRBJ2-7; D may be TRBD2 (5 bases). Germline-derived CDR1 and CDR2 are SGHVS and FNYEAQ. Trimming took 8 bases from V and 3 from J, leaving 14 bases between them. The CDR3 covers 13 residues. The CDR3 nucleotides are TGTGCCAGCTCACCAGGAGAGGGCTACGAGCAGTACGTC. This encodes CASSPGEGYEQYV.